The 10 T cell receptor beta chains in this list originate from one sample, sequenced in a study of cytomegalovirus exposure and HLA in healthy donors listed by TCRdb under 2017. The library was prepared using the immunoSEQ multiplex PCR assay. In TCRdb, the immuneACCESS table is reduced to in-frame sequences with V and J assigned. These tables do not hold every clone; where another copy was compared, an unresolved V gene accounts for under half, and the others remain unexplained. The sample table holds about 160,000 clones, of which around 81% were seen once. The biggest ten clones account for around 2.4% of the sample. The material sequenced was PBMCs. The receptors derive from a man under 40 in good health and CMV-seropositive.

V is TRBV12-5 and J is TRBJ2-5; 10 bases fit TRBD2. Germline CDR1 and CDR2: LGHNT and FRNRAP. V was pared by 1 base and J by 4 bases, with 9 bases of the junction left unmatched. The CDR3 loop spans 17 amino acids. The CDR3 region has the DNA TGTGCTAGTGGTTTGGGTGTCCTAGCGGGGGCGGGAGAGACCCAGTACTTC. It codes for CASGLGVLAGAGETQYF.

J is TRBJ2-1 and V is TRBV9; 15 bases are a match to TRBD2. Germline V gene sequence: CDR1 SGDLS, CDR2 YYNGEE. V lost 4 bases and J lost 14; bases outside the gene matches: 7. The CDR3 runs to 14 residues. The CDR3 is CASSSWTSGGAKFF. Here the CDR3 DNA reads TGTGCCAGCAGCTCCTGGACTAGCGGGGGGGCCAAGTTCTTC.

The chain couples TRBV7-2 to TRBJ2-5; 10 positions agree with TRBD2. The germline CDR1 and CDR2 sequences are SGHTA and FQGNSA. With 5 bases clipped from V and 5 bases from J, the junction kept 8 bases outside the gene matches. CDR3 length: 15 amino acids. As DNA, the CDR3 is TGTGCCAGCAGCAGGAGCGGGGGGGCCGGTGAGACCCAGTACTTC. It is translated as CASSRSGGAGETQYF.

The chain carries TRBV6-5 and TRBJ2-5, with 7 bases that match TRBD1. The trim removed 6 bases at V and 4 bases at J, leaving 8 bases unmatched. The CDR3 spans 14 residues. CDR1 and CDR2 from the germline V gene are MNHEY and SVGAGI. CDR3 sequence (DNA): TGTGCCAGCAGGCCATACAGGGGCCCAGAGACCCAGTACTTC. Translating gives CASRPYRGPETQYF.

This sequence joins TRBV30 and TRBJ2-2, with no clear D. Trimming cost V 4 bases and J 2 bases, with 5 bases left between them. This CDR3 is built from 12 residues. Germline loops: CDR1 GTSNPN, CDR2 SVGIG (reference sequence). The CDR3 spells CAWNSNTGELFF. CDR3 nucleotides: TGTGCCTGGAACAGCAACACCGGGGAGCTGTTTTTT.

This clone has more than one count but fewer than ten. The rearrangement joins TRBV29-1 to TRBJ1-1; 8 bases agree with TRBD1. This CDR3 contains 12 residues. The ends lost 4 bases at V and 6 bases at J; junction bases unmatched: 4. CDR1 is SQVTM, CDR2 ANQGSEA, per germline. For the CDR3, the DNA is TGCAGCGTTGGGGGGACAGGCGCTGAAGCTTTCTTT. This gives the protein CSVGGTGAEAFF. The entire variable domain, with the rest obtained from reference TRBV29-1 and TRBJ1-1, is as follows: SAVISQKPSRDICQRGTSLTIQCQVDSQVTMMFWYRQQPGQSLTLIATANQGSEATYESGFVIDKFPISRPNLTFSTLTVSNMSPEDSSIYLCSVGGTGAEAFFGQGTRLTVV.

The table lists this clone with a few counts. The chain uses TRBV19 and TRBJ2-1; 10 nucleotides agree with TRBD2. V dropped 5 bases and J dropped 4; count of bases not matched to a gene: 5. Germline values: CDR1 LNHDA, CDR2 SQIVND (reference sequence). The CDR3 loop spans 15 amino acids. The CDR3 loop is CASSFTSGDYNEQFF. As DNA, the CDR3 is TGTGCCAGTAGTTTTACTAGCGGGGATTACAATGAGCAGTTCTTC.

The rearrangement links TRBV25-1 to TRBJ1-2; D not certain. V lost 6 bases and J 1 base, leaving 9 bases between the germline ends. Germline CDR1 reads MGHDK; CDR2 reads SYGVNS. CDR3 size: 13 residues. The CDR3: CASSQQSNYGYTF. The CDR3 region has the DNA TGTGCCAGCAGCCAACAGAGTAACTATGGCTACACCTTC.

The chain combines TRBV9 with TRBJ2-3; D is ambiguous. Trimming stripped 2 bases from V and 5 bases from J, with 6 bases between. The CDR3 runs 12 residues. Germline V gene data show CDR1 as SGDLS and CDR2 as YYNGEE. The CDR3 DNA sequence: TGTGCCAGCAGCGTTTCGAGAGATACGCAGTATTTT. Its protein is CASSVSRDTQYF.

This clone was detected once. The chain recombines TRBV21-1 with TRBJ2-3; TRBD1 is the table's D call, not checked against the DNA. TRBV21-1 is assigned pseudogene status. The CDR3 is made up of 16 amino acids. CDR3 region: CASGVWRTGEADTQYF. The CDR3 DNA follows: TGTGCCAGCGGGGTGTGGCGGACAGGGGAGGCAGATACGCAGTATTTT.